The T cell receptor (beta chain) described here comes from a study of neurological immune-mediated disorders. Study-level points and caveats: In multiple sclerosis patients, the repertoire cluster was unrelated to clinical or MRI findings.

One entry per CDR3 protein results from TCRdb running MiXCR on the 5' RACE reads. The repertoire holds around 65,000 distinct CDR3 sequences, with over 4% as singletons. V lost 4 bases and J lost 5; bases outside the gene matches: 4. The V gene's germline CDR1 is SGHNT and CDR2 YYREEE (reference sequence). The CDR3 consists of 16 residues. From 2 million PBMCs stored at -80 C, the unsorted libraries were generated. The sample holds many counts of this clonotype. What it recognizes is unknown. Sample: PBMCs. The receptor was derived from a human donor with multiple sclerosis. The donor label of this sample is uncertain. The chain uses TRBV5-4 and TRBJ2-2, with 14 bases aligning to TRBD2. DNA for the CDR3: TGTGCCAGCAGCCACGGGACTAGCGGGGGAACCGGGGAGCTGTTTTTT. Protein sequence: CASSHGTSGGTGELFF.